The count of the clone carrying this T cell receptor (beta chain) is one. The libraries were made with immunoSEQ v3. Survey-level samples got 1.5 million to 2.5 million read pairs; deep-level samples got about 4.5-6.5 million. TCRdb keeps only in-frame clones here, not all; method: immunoSEQ multiplex PCR. The sample consists of about 21,000 clones, about 78% of them appearing once. This entry belongs to a study of TIL therapy for anti-PD-1-resistant metastatic lung cancer. Study information: Patients then received nivolumab; progressors got lymphodepletion, TIL and IL-2. Tumors had a median PD-L1 proportion score of approximately 5.5%.

Trimming left V 1 base short and J 0 bases short, with 10 bases between. Germline CDR1 is MGHRA and CDR2 is YSYEKL. This CDR3 is built from 17 residues. Time point of the sample: pre-treatment sample, taken before nivolumab and TIL therapy. The source material was blood, sampled at baseline. This TCR came from a person between 25 and 79 years old with non-small cell lung cancer. The rearrangement uses TRBV4-1 and TRBJ1-6, with D unresolved. The CDR3 reads CASSQVLGLSYNSPLHF. CDR3 coding DNA: TGCGCCAGCAGCCAAGTCCTGGGCCTCTCCTATAATTCACCCCTCCACTTT.